The clone carrying this T cell receptor (beta chain) has at least ten counts. The V gene's germline CDR1 is SGHRS and CDR2 YFSETQ. The CDR3 covers 15 residues. V shed 0 bases and J shed 9 bases, with 13 bases lying between them. Amplification of TCR beta CDR3 regions was performed using RNA transcripts as template. HTBI primers were employed in a first-round RT-PCR of the TCR CDR3. TCRdb independently ran MiXCR on the multiplex PCR reads; one entry per CDR3 protein. The table shows 400,000 to 600,000 distinct CDR3 sequences, with around 21% occurring only once. These data come from a study of T cells in Graves' hyperthyroidism and ophthalmopathy.

The source of this sequence is a young man with Graves' hyperthyroidism. The sample was blood. The chain couples TRBV5-1 to TRBJ1-6; tentatively, D is TRBD1 (6 bases). The CDR3 spells CASSLVQGFGSPLHF. For the CDR3, the DNA is TGCGCCAGCAGCTTGGTGCAGGGGTTCGGTTCACCCCTCCACTTT.